The 30 T cell receptor beta chains below come from one sample, sequenced in a study of T cell responses to AZD1222 COVID-19 vaccine (dated by TCRdb to the early 2020s). The label giving this sample's time point can be read as: baseline before first vaccination. Preparation of the library involved the immunoSEQ multiplex PCR assay. TCRdb limited this immuneACCESS table to in-frame rearrangements with V and J called. A share of clones is missing; checked studies link under half to unresolved V genes, and the rest is unexplained. The sample table lists under 150,000 clones, more than 85% of them with a count of one. Clones ranked in the top ten supply around 4.7% of the sample. Sequenced material: peripheral blood, taken on day 0 of AZD1222 vaccination. These receptors were taken from an adult in good health.

In its sample, this clone was seen a few times. The chain recombines TRBV5-1 with TRBJ2-5; D not resolved. The germline V gene has CDR1 SGHRS and CDR2 YFSETQ. This CDR3 contains 11 residues. V was trimmed by 3 bases and J by 1 base, leaving 1 base between them. The CDR3 nucleotides are TGCGCCAGCAGCTCCCAAGAGACCCAGTACTTC. As protein: CASSSQETQYF. The full variable domain, rest sourced from reference TRBV5-1 and TRBJ2-5, is KAGVTQTPRYLIKTRGQQVTLSCSPISGHRSVSWYQQTPGQGLQFLFEYFSETQRNKGNFPGRFSGRQFSNSRSEMNVSTLELGDSALYLCASSSQETQYFGPGTRLLVL.

This sequence joins TRBV29-1 and TRBJ1-2; tentatively, D is TRBD1 (5 bases). Germline assignment: CDR1 SQVTM and CDR2 ANQGSEA. V lost 7 bases and J 7 bases, leaving 13 bases between the germline ends. This CDR3 comprises 11 residues. CDR3 sequence reads: CSAVITGGYTF. The CDR3 nucleotides are TGCAGCGCTGTGATAACAGGTGGCTACACCTTC. The complete variable domain, with remaining parts taken from reference TRBV29-1 and TRBJ1-2, reads SAVISQKPSRDICQRGTSLTIQCQVDSQVTMMFWYRQQPGQSLTLIATANQGSEATYESGFVIDKFPISRPNLTFSTLTVSNMSPEDSSIYLCSAVITGGYTFGSGTRLTVV.

The chain links TRBV9 to TRBJ1-2, with no clear D. Trimming cost V 4 bases and J 8 bases, with 18 bases left between them. The CDR3 is made up of 14 amino acids. Germline-derived CDR1 and CDR2 are SGDLS and YYNGEE. Here the CDR3 reads CASSPQSGGGGYTF. Written as DNA, the CDR3 is TGTGCCAGCAGCCCGCAAAGTGGAGGAGGCGGCTACACCTTC.

This clone was counted only a few times. The chain carries TRBV19 and TRBJ1-4; TRBD1 might be the D (5 bases). Germline-derived CDR1 and CDR2 are LNHDA and SQIVND (reference sequence). The V gene lost 6 bases and the J gene lost 0 bases, with 11 bases spanning the gap. The CDR3 consists of 15 residues. The CDR3 spells CASRQGDATNEKLFF. The CDR3 DNA reads TGTGCCAGTAGGCAAGGGGATGCAACTAATGAAAAACTGTTTTTT.

This clone has a count of ten or more. This sequence joins TRBV3-1 (or the pseudogene TRBV3-2) and TRBJ2-1, with 7 bases fitting TRBD2. Germline V gene sequence: CDR1 LGHDT, CDR2 YNNKEL (reference sequence). This CDR3 has 15 residues. Trimming removed 1 base from V and 0 bases from J; junction bases left unmatched: 0. The CDR3 nucleotides are TGTGCCAGCAGCCAAGGGACTAGCTCCTACAATGAGCAGTTCTTC. Residues: CASSQGTSSYNEQFF.

This clone has just one count. The rearrangement uses TRBV5-1 and TRBJ2-7, with 8 bases fitting TRBD2. The CDR3 is 16 amino acids. After removal of 1 base from V and 3 bases from J, the junction contained 9 bases not matched to a gene. The germline V gene has CDR1 SGHRS and CDR2 YFSETQ. The chain's CDR3 is CASSLSPGLGLYEQYF. The CDR3 nucleotides read TGCGCCAGCAGCTTGTCACCGGGACTAGGTCTCTACGAGCAGTACTTC.

The chain is built from TRBV6-1 and TRBJ1-1, with a weak D call TRBD1 (5 bases). CDR1 MNHNS and CDR2 SASEGT come from the germline V gene. This CDR3 is built from 15 residues. Trimming took off 1 base at V and 4 bases at J, with 13 bases between the two ends. The CDR3 reads CASSEVSGVGTEAFF. The CDR3 DNA follows: TGTGCCAGCAGTGAAGTTTCGGGGGTAGGCACTGAAGCTTTCTTT.

V usage is TRBV7-8 and J usage is TRBJ2-7, with 9 nucleotides matching TRBD1. The CDR3 runs to 14 residues. J gave up 5 bases and V 5 bases, and 7 bases lay outside the gene matches. Germline V gene data show CDR1 as SGHVS and CDR2 as FQNEAQ. The CDR3 here is CASSQNRGLNEQYF. The CDR3 DNA sequence: TGTGCCAGCAGCCAGAACAGGGGGCTCAACGAGCAGTACTTC.

This chain connects TRBV7-3 to TRBJ2-1; 13 positions match TRBD2. V lost 5 bases to trimming and J lost 8 bases; unmatched junction nucleotides: 9. CDR3 length: 16 residues. The germline V gene encodes CDR1 SGHTA and CDR2 FQGTGA. CDR3: CASSIGTSGTGDEQFF. CDR3 sequence (DNA): TGTGCCAGCAGCATAGGGACTAGCGGGACCGGGGATGAGCAGTTCTTC.

The rearrangement uses TRBV4-1 and TRBJ1-1, with D uncertain. The V and J ends lost 4 bases and 1 base respectively, with 10 bases between them. The germline CDR1 and CDR2 sequences are MGHRA and YSYEKL. The CDR3 is 14 residues long. CDR3 loop: CASSRGSRNTEAFF. The CDR3 DNA is TGCGCCAGCAGCCGCGGGAGCAGGAACACTGAAGCTTTCTTT.

V and J are TRBV6-2 or TRBV6-3 and TRBJ2-5; tentative D call: TRBD2 (5 bases). The CDR3 has 15 residues. Germline values: CDR1 MNHEY, CDR2 SVGEGT. Trimming removed 0 bases from V and 9 bases from J, with 17 bases in between. DNA of the CDR3: TGTGCCAGCAGTTACTCGAACTGGAGCCCCGGGGCCCAGTACTTC. Encoded protein: CASSYSNWSPGAQYF.

This clone has only a few counts. The V gene is TRBV7-6, the J gene TRBJ2-7; D may be TRBD2 (6 bases). The CDR3 runs 15 residues. The germline CDR1 and CDR2 sequences are SGHVS and FNYEAQ. Trimming took 2 bases from V and 2 from J, leaving 13 bases between them. CDR3 DNA sequence: TGTGCCAGCAGCTTAAAAGGTCCGGGAGCCTACGAGCAGTACTTC. Translation: CASSLKGPGAYEQYF.

The chain recombines TRBV6-5 with TRBJ1-1; tentatively, D is TRBD1 (5 bases). The CDR3 is made up of 15 amino acids. Deletions cut 2 bases from V and 0 bases from J, with 10 bases between. Germline-derived CDR1 and CDR2 are MNHEY and SVGAGI. Here the CDR3 reads CASSYAWGMNTEAFF. The CDR3 coding sequence is TGTGCCAGCAGTTACGCTTGGGGGATGAACACTGAAGCTTTCTTT.

The CDR3 protein is CASSPTDTNTGELFF. CDR3 bases: TGCGCCAGCAGCCCAACCGACACAAACACCGGGGAGCTGTTTTTT. This sequence joins TRBV4-3 and TRBJ2-2; D not resolved. The CDR3 spans 15 residues. Trimming took off 4 bases at V and 2 bases at J, with 11 bases between the two ends. Germline V gene lookup returns CDR1 LGHNA and CDR2 YSLEER.

A single count supports this clone. CDR3 in DNA: TGTGCCAGCAGCCTACAGGGGGCAAACTACGAGCAGTACTTC. Translation gives CASSLQGANYEQYF. The rearrangement joins TRBV11-2 to TRBJ2-7; 9 bases line up with TRBD1. Germline assignment: CDR1 SGHAT and CDR2 FQNNGV. This CDR3 has 14 amino acids. V gave up 5 bases and J gave up 3 bases; unmatched junction bases: 5.

The V gene is TRBV7-2, the J gene TRBJ1-4, with D unresolved. CDR3 size: 15 residues. Per germline, CDR1 SGHTA and CDR2 FQGNSA. V lost 4 bases and J 0 bases, leaving 9 bases between the germline ends. DNA for the CDR3: TGTGCCAGCAGCTCATTGGCTACAACTAATGAAAAACTGTTTTTT. Protein: CASSSLATTNEKLFF.

J is TRBJ2-2 and V is TRBV3-1 (or the pseudogene TRBV3-2); D tentatively reads TRBD1 or TRBD2 (6 bases each). Germline CDR1 LGHDT, CDR2 YNNKEL (reference sequence). The V gene lost 4 bases and the J gene lost 0 bases, with 12 bases spanning the gap. The CDR3 runs to 16 residues. The CDR3 reads CASSPGAGTNTGELFF. Here the CDR3 DNA reads TGTGCCAGCAGCCCGGGGGCAGGCACGAACACCGGGGAGCTGTTTTTT.

The gene calls are TRBV19 and TRBJ2-7; D may be TRBD1 or TRBD2 (7 bases each). Per germline, CDR1 LNHDA and CDR2 SQIVND (reference sequence). Trimming removed 4 bases from V and 3 bases from J, with 16 bases in between. The CDR3 is 15 residues long. The CDR3 DNA reads as TGTGCCAGTAGTAGAACAGGGGAGGGTGTCTACGAGCAGTACTTC. Amino acids: CASSRTGEGVYEQYF.

V gene TRBV3-1 (or the pseudogene TRBV3-2) combines with J gene TRBJ2-2, with 12 bases lining up with TRBD2. This CDR3 contains 16 residues. Germline CDR1 reads LGHDT; CDR2 reads YNNKEL (reference sequence). The junction had 3 bases not matched to a gene; V was cut back by 2 bases and J by 5 bases. In DNA form, the CDR3 reads TGTGCCAGCAGCCAATACGGGACTAGCGGGACCGGGGAGCTGTTTTTT. This gives the protein CASSQYGTSGTGELFF.

The chain uses TRBV6-5 and TRBJ1-2, with 8 positions matching TRBD1. V shed 5 bases and J 6 bases; nucleotides not matched to a gene: 8. The CDR3 has 14 residues. Germline V gene data show CDR1 as MNHEY and CDR2 as SVGAGI. Here the CDR3 reads CASSQDGTGNGYTF. In DNA form, the CDR3 reads TGTGCCAGCAGTCAGGACGGGACAGGCAATGGCTACACCTTC.

Concerning this clone: One end of the junction is discordant with germline, which a read error may explain. The CDR3 region is CASSLASANHETQYF. CDR3 coding DNA: TGTGCCAGCAGCTTAGCAAGTGCTAACCACGAGACCCAGTACTTC. The V call is TRBV7-9, the J call TRBJ2-5; D is uncertain. The CDR3 runs to 15 residues. Germline lookup yields CDR1 SEHNR and CDR2 FQNEAQ (reference sequence).

This clone occurred once. The chain recombines TRBV4-3 with TRBJ2-3; D remains unclear. The CDR3 contains 13 residues. Deletions cut 0 bases from V and 5 bases from J, with 6 bases between. Germline assignment: CDR1 LGHNA and CDR2 YSLEER. CDR3 region: CASSQDWGDTQYF. In DNA form, the CDR3 reads TGCGCCAGCAGCCAAGATTGGGGAGATACGCAGTATTTT.

The gene calls are TRBV7-2 and TRBJ2-4; D could derive from TRBD1 or TRBD2 (5 bases each). CDR1 SGHTA and CDR2 FQGNSA come from the germline V gene. This CDR3 comprises 15 residues. V shed 1 base and J shed 6 bases, with 13 bases lying between them. CDR3 coding DNA: TGTGCCAGCAGCTTAGAAGGGACCCTCCTAAACATTCAGTACTTC. It specifies CASSLEGTLLNIQYF. The full variable domain, its missing parts supplied by reference TRBV7-2 and TRBJ2-4, is GAGVSQSPSNKVTEKGKDVELRCDPISGHTALYWYRQSLGQGLEFLIYFQGNSAPDKSGLPSDRFSAERTGGSVSTLTIQRTQQEDSAVYLCASSLEGTLLNIQYFGAGTRLSVL.

The V and J genes are TRBV2 and TRBJ1-4; D call uncertain. The germline V gene encodes CDR1 SNHLY and CDR2 FYNNEI. This CDR3 is built from 12 residues. V gave up 3 bases and J gave up 8 bases, with 7 bases separating them. CDR3 region: CASSESFEKLFF. Here the CDR3 DNA reads TGTGCCAGCAGTGAGTCTTTCGAAAAACTGTTTTTT. Variable domain in full (rest from reference TRBV2 and TRBJ1-4): EPEVTQTPSHQVTQMGQEVILRCVPISNHLYFYWYRQILGQKVEFLVSFYNNEISEKSEIFDDQFSVERPDGSNFTLKIRSTKLEDSAMYFCASSESFEKLFFGSGTQLSVL.

This CDR3 is CASSRQDRAEAFF. The CDR3 bases are TGTGCCAGCTCACGGCAGGACAGGGCTGAAGCTTTCTTT. The J gene is TRBJ1-1, the V gene TRBV18; TRBD1 agrees at 8 bases. V dropped 4 bases and J dropped 6; count of bases not matched to a gene: 4. Germline CDR1 KGHSH, CDR2 LQKENI. This CDR3 region has 13 residues.

The rearrangement joins TRBV2 to TRBJ2-1, with D maybe TRBD2 (5 bases). V lost 2 bases and J 0 bases, leaving 11 bases between the germline ends. The CDR3 is 16 residues long. Germline V gene data show CDR1 as SNHLY and CDR2 as FYNNEI. DNA of the CDR3: TGTGCCAGCAGTGAACCGGGGAAGAGCTCCTACAATGAGCAGTTCTTC. This translates into CASSEPGKSSYNEQFF.

V gene TRBV5-1 combines with J gene TRBJ1-2; the D gene is possibly TRBD1 (5 bases). Germline values: CDR1 SGHRS, CDR2 YFSETQ. The CDR3 sequence is 13 residues long. V dropped 4 bases and J dropped 8 bases, with 15 bases sitting between them. This chain's CDR3 is CASSNQGLIGYTF. As DNA, the CDR3 is TGCGCCAGCAGCAACCAGGGACTTATCGGCTACACCTTC.

Here the CDR3 reads CASSYVQGRVYTEAFF. The CDR3, as DNA: TGTGCCAGCAGCTATGTCCAGGGGCGGGTATATACTGAAGCTTTCTTT. The V call is TRBV5-4, the J call TRBJ1-1; possibly TRBD1 for D (6 bases). The V end lost 3 bases, the J end lost 5 bases, and 20 bases lay between the germline ends. CDR1 is SGHNT and CDR2 is YYREEE in the germline V gene (reference sequence). The CDR3 sequence is 16 residues long.

The chain employs TRBV7-9 and TRBJ2-3; D is unresolved. V was clipped by 2 bases and J by 6 bases, with 15 bases between them. Germline CDR1 and CDR2: SEHNR and FQNEAQ (reference sequence). The CDR3 runs 15 residues. CDR3 DNA sequence: TGTGCCAGCAGCTTATTTATCGGGCTGGTTGATACGCAGTATTTT. Protein product: CASSLFIGLVDTQYF.

The chain is built from TRBV6-5 and TRBJ1-3; D gene unclear. With 6 bases removed from V and 2 bases from J, the gap between germline ends came to 14 bases. CDR3 size: 15 residues. Germline V CDR1 and CDR2: MNHEY, SVGAGI. The CDR3 loop is CASSPRGGTGNTIYF. The CDR3, as DNA: TGTGCCAGCAGCCCCCGGGGTGGGACTGGAAACACCATATATTTT.